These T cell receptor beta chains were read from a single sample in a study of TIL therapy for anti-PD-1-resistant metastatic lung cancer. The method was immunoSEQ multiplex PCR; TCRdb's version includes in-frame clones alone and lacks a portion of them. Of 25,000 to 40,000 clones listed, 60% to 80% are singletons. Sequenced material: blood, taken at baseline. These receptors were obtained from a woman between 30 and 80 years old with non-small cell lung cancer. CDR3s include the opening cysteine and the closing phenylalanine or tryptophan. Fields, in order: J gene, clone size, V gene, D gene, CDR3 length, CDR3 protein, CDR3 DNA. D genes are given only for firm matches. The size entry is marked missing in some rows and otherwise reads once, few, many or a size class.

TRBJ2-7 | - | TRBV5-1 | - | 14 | CASSLKLAQGEQYF | TGCGCCAGCAGCTTGAAGCTAGCTCAGGGGGAGCAGTACTTC
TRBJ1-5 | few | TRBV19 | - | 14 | CASSPGTHGEPQHF | TGTGCCAGTAGTCCCGGGACCCACGGTGAGCCCCAGCATTTT
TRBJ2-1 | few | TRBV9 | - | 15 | CASSVELTSRNEQFF | TGTGCCAGCAGCGTAGAACTGACTTCTCGTAATGAGCAGTTCTTC
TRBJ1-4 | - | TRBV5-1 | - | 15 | CASSLTVATNEKLFF | TGCGCCAGCAGCTTGACAGTTGCAACTAATGAAAAACTGTTTTTT
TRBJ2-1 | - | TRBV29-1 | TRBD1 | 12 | CSVVGTAWERFF | TGCAGCGTTGTAGGGACAGCCTGGGAGCGGTTCTTC
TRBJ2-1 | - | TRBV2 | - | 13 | CASAGTIPNEQFF | TGTGCCAGCGCAGGAACGATCCCCAATGAGCAGTTCTTC
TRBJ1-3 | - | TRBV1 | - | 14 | CTSSQVEGRDTIYF | TGCACCAGCAGCCAAGTAGAGGGGAGGGACACCATATATTTT
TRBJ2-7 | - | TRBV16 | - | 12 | CASSPTLYEQYF | TGTGCCAGCAGCCCCACCCTCTACGAGCAGTACTTC
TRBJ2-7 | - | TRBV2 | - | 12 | CASSESSSEQYF | TGTGCCAGCAGTGAAAGTAGCTCCGAGCAGTACTTC
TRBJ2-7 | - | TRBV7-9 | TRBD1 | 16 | CASSSTRTGIQSEQYF | TGTGCCAGCAGCTCAACGAGGACAGGGATACAAAGCGAGCAGTACTTC
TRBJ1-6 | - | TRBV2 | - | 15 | CASSEARGYNSPLHF | TGTGCCAGCAGTGAAGCCCGGGGGTATAATTCACCCCTCCACTTT
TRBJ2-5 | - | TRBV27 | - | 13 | CASSGIAEETQYF | TGTGCCAGCAGTGGTATAGCGGAAGAGACCCAGTACTTC
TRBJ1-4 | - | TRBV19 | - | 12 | CASSVREGKLFF | TGTGCCAGTAGTGTCAGAGAGGGAAAACTGTTTTTT
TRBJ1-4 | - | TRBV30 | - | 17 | CAWSVRFLVSTNEKLFF | TGTGCCTGGAGTGTACGTTTTTTGGTGTCAACTAATGAAAAACTGTTTTTT
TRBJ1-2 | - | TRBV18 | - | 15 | CASSLDSIANYGYTF | TGTGCCAGCTCACTCGACAGTATAGCTAACTATGGCTACACCTTC
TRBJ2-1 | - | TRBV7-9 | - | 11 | CASSLEVGQFF | TGTGCCAGCAGCTTAGAGGTTGGGCAGTTCTTC
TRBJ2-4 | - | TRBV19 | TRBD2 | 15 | CASSQTGGPKNIQYF | TGTGCCAGTAGTCAGACGGGAGGGCCCAAAAACATTCAGTACTTC
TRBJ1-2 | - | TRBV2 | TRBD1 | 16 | CASSAVPGQGAGGYTF | TGTGCCAGCAGTGCCGTTCCGGGACAGGGCGCGGGCGGCTACACCTTC
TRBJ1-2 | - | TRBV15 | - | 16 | CATSRDELGGFEGYTF | TGTGCCACCAGCAGAGATGAATTAGGCGGATTTGAGGGCTACACCTTC
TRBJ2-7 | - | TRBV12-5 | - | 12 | CASGLERGEQYF | TGTGCTAGTGGTTTGGAAAGAGGCGAGCAGTACTTC
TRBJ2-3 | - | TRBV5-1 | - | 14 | CASSLGWGTDTQYF | TGCGCCAGCAGCCTCGGATGGGGGACAGATACGCAGTATTTT
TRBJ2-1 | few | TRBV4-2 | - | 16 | CASSQEATSSYNEQFF | TGTGCCAGCAGCCAAGAAGCCACAAGCTCCTACAATGAGCAGTTCTTC
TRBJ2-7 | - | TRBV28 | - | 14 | CASRGAGASYEQYF | TGTGCCAGCAGGGGGGCAGGGGCCTCCTACGAGCAGTACTTC
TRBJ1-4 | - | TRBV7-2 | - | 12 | CASSLGDSILFF | TGTGCCAGCAGTCTAGGTGACAGTATTCTGTTTTTT
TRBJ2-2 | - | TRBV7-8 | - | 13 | CASSLAWTGELFF | TGTGCCAGCAGCTTAGCTTGGACCGGGGAGCTGTTTTTT
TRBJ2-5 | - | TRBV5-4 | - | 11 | CASSLEQTQYF | TGTGCCAGCAGCTTGGAACAGACCCAGTACTTC
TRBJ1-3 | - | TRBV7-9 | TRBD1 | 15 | CASRPGTGSGNTIYF | TGTGCCAGCAGGCCCGGGACAGGGTCAGGAAACACCATATATTTT
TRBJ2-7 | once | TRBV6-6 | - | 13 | CASSYLGAYEQYF | TGTGCCAGCAGTTACCTGGGCGCCTACGAGCAGTACTTC
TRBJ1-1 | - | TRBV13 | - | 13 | CASSLPPGGEAFF | TGTGCCAGCAGCTTACCCCCAGGAGGGGAAGCTTTCTTT
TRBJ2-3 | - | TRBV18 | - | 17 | CASSNLRDSIITDTQYF | TGTGCCAGCTCAAACCTCCGGGACTCCATTATCACAGATACGCAGTATTTT
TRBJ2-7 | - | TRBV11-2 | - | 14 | CASSLGTGNYEQYF | TGTGCCAGCAGCTTAGGAACAGGGAACTACGAGCAGTACTTC
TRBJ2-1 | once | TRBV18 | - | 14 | CASSLSESYNEQFF | TGTGCCAGCTCACTAAGCGAGTCCTACAATGAGCAGTTCTTC
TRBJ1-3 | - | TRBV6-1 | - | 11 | CASPIGNTIYF | TGTGCCAGCCCTATCGGAAACACCATATATTTT
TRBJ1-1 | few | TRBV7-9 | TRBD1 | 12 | CASSPGRQGAFF | TGTGCCAGCAGCCCTGGGAGACAGGGAGCTTTCTTT
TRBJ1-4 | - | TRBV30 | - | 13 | CAWSRGTNEKLFF | TGTGCCTGGAGCAGAGGAACTAATGAAAAACTGTTTTTT
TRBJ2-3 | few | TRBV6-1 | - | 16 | CASSERGVYRTDTQYF | TGTGCCAGCAGTGAAAGGGGGGTCTACCGCACAGATACGCAGTATTTT
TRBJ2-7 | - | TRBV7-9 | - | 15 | CASSLAPGIGSEQYF | TGTGCCAGCAGCTTAGCGCCAGGGATTGGGAGCGAGCAGTACTTC
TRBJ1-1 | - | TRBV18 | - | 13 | CASSQQGSTEAFF | TGTGCCAGCTCCCAACAGGGAAGCACTGAAGCTTTCTTT
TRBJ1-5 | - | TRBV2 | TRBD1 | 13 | CASSVGQGQPQHF | TGTGCCAGCAGTGTAGGACAGGGTCAGCCCCAGCATTTT
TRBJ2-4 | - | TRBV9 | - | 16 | CASSASGTLAKNIQYF | TGTGCCAGCAGCGCTTCCGGTACTTTAGCCAAAAACATTCAGTACTTC
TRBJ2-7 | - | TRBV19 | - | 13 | CASSLGEAYEQYF | TGTGCCAGTAGTCTCGGCGAGGCCTACGAGCAGTACTTC
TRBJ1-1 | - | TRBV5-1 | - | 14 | CASTPGGAITEAFF | TGCGCCAGCACCCCCGGAGGCGCGATCACTGAAGCTTTCTTT
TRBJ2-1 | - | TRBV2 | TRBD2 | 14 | CASRERDFYNEQFF | TGTGCCAGCAGAGAGCGGGACTTCTACAATGAGCAGTTCTTC
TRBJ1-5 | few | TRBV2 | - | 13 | CASLAGIDQPQHF | TGTGCCAGCTTGGCAGGCATCGATCAGCCCCAGCATTTT
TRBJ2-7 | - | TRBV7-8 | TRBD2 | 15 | CASSLGSGRAHEQYF | TGTGCCAGCAGCTTAGGAAGCGGGAGGGCCCACGAGCAGTACTTC
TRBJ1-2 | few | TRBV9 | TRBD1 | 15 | CASSVARGQSYGYTF | TGTGCCAGCAGCGTAGCTAGGGGACAGTCCTATGGCTACACCTTC